This passage covers 12 T cell receptor beta chains from one sample sequenced in a study of T cell responses to AZD1222 COVID-19 vaccine (dated by TCRdb to 2020 to 2023). The time point label, read with the paper, signifies: about 28 days (+/-7) after the second vaccine dose. The treatment or condition tag for this specimen amounts to: meningococcal conjugate vaccine given as trial control. Libraries were constructed by the immunoSEQ multiplex PCR assay. Entries here come from immuneACCESS through TCRdb and include only in-frame sequences with V and J called. Some clones fail to appear in such tables; in the studies checked, an unresolved V gene covers under half of the shortfall, and the cause of the remainder is unknown. Present in this sample are about 120,000 clones, around 90% of which were seen just once. Over 4% of the sample comes from the top ten. This sample comprised peripheral blood, obtained 28 days after the second dose of the MenACWY control vaccine. The receptors here all came from an adult who received the MenACWY meningococcal vaccine as a control.

The rearrangement links TRBV6-6 to TRBJ1-2; TRBD1 might be the D (5 bases). Germline V gene lookup returns CDR1 MNHNY and CDR2 SVGAGI (reference sequence). The CDR3 totals 14 residues. V lost 0 bases and J 2 bases, leaving 7 bases between the germline ends. The CDR3 coding sequence is TGTGCCAGCAGTTACTCTGGGGGGAACTATGGCTACACCTTC. Protein sequence: CASSYSGGNYGYTF.

V and J are TRBV7-8 and TRBJ2-3, with unresolved D. V was trimmed by 4 bases and J by 1 base, leaving 18 bases between them. The CDR3 runs 17 residues. Germline values: CDR1 SGHVS, CDR2 FQNEAQ. The CDR3 reads CASSSQRGPQGTDTQYF. The DNA for the CDR3 is TGTGCCAGCAGCTCTCAAAGAGGTCCCCAGGGCACAGATACGCAGTATTTT.

The chain uses TRBV6-2 or TRBV6-3 and TRBJ1-5; perhaps TRBD1 as D (6 bases). The length of the CDR3 is 16 residues. Germline lookup yields CDR1 MNHEY and CDR2 SVGEGT. Trimming pared 6 bases from V and 0 bases from J, leaving 15 bases between. The CDR3, as DNA: TGTGCCAGCAGCCCACAGACAGGAATTAGCAATCAGCCCCAGCATTTT. Protein sequence: CASSPQTGISNQPQHF.

This chain joins TRBV27 and TRBJ2-3; 9 bases line up with TRBD2. Losses at the gene ends were 6 bases for V and 0 bases for J; bases not matched to a gene: 13. In germline, CDR1 is MNHEY, CDR2 SMNVEV (reference sequence). This CDR3 region has 18 residues. The CDR3 loop is CASSLGAPSGISTDTQYF. In DNA form, the CDR3 reads TGTGCCAGCAGCCTAGGGGCACCTAGCGGGATAAGCACAGATACGCAGTATTTT.

The V call is TRBV12-5, the J call TRBJ2-1; 14 nucleotides match TRBD2. Germline CDR1 and CDR2: LGHNT and FRNRAP. This CDR3 spans 15 amino acids. Trimming took 1 base from V and 10 from J; bases not matched to a gene: 3. The CDR3, as DNA: TGTGCTAGTGGTTTGGATGGACTAGCGGGAGGCGAGCAGTTCTTC. It translates to CASGLDGLAGGEQFF. Supplemented by reference TRBV12-5 and TRBJ2-1, the full variable domain reads DARVTQTPRHKVTEMGQEVTMRCQPILGHNTVFWYRQTMMQGLELLAYFRNRAPLDDSGMPKDRFSAEMPDATLATLKIQPSEPRDSAVYFCASGLDGLAGGEQFFGPGTRLTVL.

The rearrangement joins TRBV7-2 to TRBJ2-5; the D is unclear. V was cut by 5 bases and J by 1 base, with 11 bases left in between. CDR3 size: 14 residues. The V gene's germline CDR1 is SGHTA and CDR2 FQGNSA. CDR3 amino acids: CASSPSGSQETQYF. In nucleotides, the CDR3 is TGTGCCAGCAGCCCGTCGGGTTCCCAAGAGACCCAGTACTTC.

This clone has only one observation. This sequence joins TRBV19 and TRBJ1-5, with TRBD1 matching over 7 bases. Unmatched junction bases numbered 18, after V lost 4 bases and J lost 6 bases. The germline V gene has CDR1 LNHDA and CDR2 SQIVND (reference sequence). CDR3 length: 18 residues. CDR3 DNA sequence: TGTGCCAGTAGTACCTTTCCAGACAGGGTGGGGTACGGTCAGCCCCAGCATTTT. Protein sequence: CASSTFPDRVGYGQPQHF.

The gene calls are TRBV28 and TRBJ2-7, with a possible D match to TRBD1 (6 bases). CDR1 MDHEN and CDR2 SYDVKM come from the germline V gene. The CDR3 runs 14 residues. V lost 1 base, J lost 2 bases, and 9 bases lay in between. CDR3 nucleotide sequence: TGTGCCAGCAGTTTATTGGGACAAACCTACGAGCAGTACGTC. As protein: CASSLLGQTYEQYV.

This clone occurred a few times. The CDR3 sequence: CASSLVGPGLAGVHYEQYV. The CDR3 nucleotides read TGTGCCAGCAGCTTAGTGGGACCGGGACTAGCGGGGGTCCACTACGAGCAGTACGTC. V usage is TRBV7-2 and J usage is TRBJ2-7; 14 bases are a match to TRBD2. V lost 1 base to trimming and J lost 3 bases; unmatched junction nucleotides: 11. Germline V CDR1 and CDR2: SGHTA, FQGNSA. The CDR3 runs 19 residues.

V is TRBV6-1 and J is TRBJ1-4; D is uncertain. The V end lost 0 bases, the J end lost 6 bases, and 5 bases lay between the germline ends. CDR3 length equals 13 residues. Germline CDR1 and CDR2: MNHNS and SASEGT. CDR3 amino acids: CASSEAWDEKLFF. Here the CDR3 DNA reads TGTGCCAGCAGTGAAGCGTGGGATGAAAAACTGTTTTTT.

The chain recombines TRBV10-3 with TRBJ2-1; 9 bases match TRBD2. The J segment lost 8 bases and the V segment lost 10 bases, leaving 6 bases of the junction unmatched. This CDR3 is 12 amino acids long. Germline-derived CDR1 and CDR2 are ENHRY and SYGVKD. The CDR3 DNA reads TGTGCCACCGAGACTAGCGGTGATGAGCAGTTCTTC. Translating it yields CATETSGDEQFF.

This chain links TRBV5-1 with TRBJ2-7; 7 nucleotides match TRBD1. The V and J ends lost 2 bases and 5 bases, in that order; junction bases with no gene match: 4. This CDR3 spans 13 amino acids. CDR1 and CDR2 (germline): SGHRS, YFSETQ. The CDR3 DNA reads TGCGCCAGCAGCTTCAACAGGGGCAACGAGCAGTACTTC. Encoded protein: CASSFNRGNEQYF.